What follows are 23 T cell receptor beta chains derived from one specimen sequenced in a study of shared clonotypes between healthy human individuals. Sequenced by immunoSEQ multiplex PCR; TCRdb stores in-frame clones only, minus some. This table holds millions of clones, 85% to 95% found once. The sample was naive CD4+ T cells sorted from blood. As for subset: CD45RA+ positively selected. All receptors come from a man aged 18 to 30 in good health.

V usage is TRBV7-3 and J usage is TRBJ2-7, with 8 bases aligning to TRBD1. The junction had 7 bases not matched to a gene; V was cut back by 2 bases and J by 4 bases. Per the germline V gene, CDR1 is SGHTA and CDR2 is FQGTGA. The CDR3 is 15 amino acids. CDR3 DNA sequence: TGTGCCAGCAGCTTAGGACAGGGACTTACGTACGAGCAGTACTTC. Its protein is CASSLGQGLTYEQYF.

V is TRBV9 and J is TRBJ2-5; D is unclear. The CDR3 totals 15 residues. Germline V gives CDR1 SGDLS, CDR2 YYNGEE. Trimming took 4 bases from V and 4 from J, leaving 17 bases between them. The CDR3 sequence is CASSSGPIVRETQYF. The CDR3 DNA reads as TGTGCCAGCAGCTCGGGTCCCATAGTCCGAGAGACCCAGTACTTC.

The chain employs TRBV19 and TRBJ2-2; the D is unclear. The ends were cut back, 4 bases at V and 7 bases at J, with 10 bases in the middle. The germline gives CDR1 LNHDA, CDR2 SQIVND (reference sequence). This CDR3 has 13 amino acids. The CDR3 DNA follows: TGTGCCAGTAGTACTCATTCGGGCGGGGAGCTGTTTTTT. Translated: CASSTHSGGELFF. Based on the CDR3 plus reference TRBV19 and TRBJ2-2, the full variable domain is DGGITQSPKYLFRKEGQNVTLSCEQNLNHDAMYWYRQDPGQGLRLIYYSQIVNDFQKGDIAEGYSVSREKKESFPLTVTSAQKNPTAFYLCASSTHSGGELFFGEGSRLTVL.

The chain carries TRBV6-6 and TRBJ1-6; D may be TRBD1 (6 bases). V was shortened by 2 bases and J by 9 bases, with 17 bases between the two germline ends. Germline V gives CDR1 MNHNY, CDR2 SVGAGI (reference sequence). CDR3 length: 16 residues. CDR3 protein: CASSYLRAGAFSPLHF. In nucleotides, the CDR3 is TGTGCCAGCAGTTACCTTCGTGCGGGGGCATTTTCACCCCTCCACTTT.

J is TRBJ1-5 and V is TRBV7-6; possible D gene TRBD1, 5 bases. The CDR3 extends over 16 amino acids. Trimming cost V 7 bases and J 9 bases, with 25 bases left between them. Germline V gene sequence: CDR1 SGHVS, CDR2 FNYEAQ. The chain's CDR3 is CASTSNGTVLALPQHF. The CDR3 DNA reads TGTGCCAGCACATCAAATGGGACCGTCCTTGCTCTGCCCCAGCATTTT.

The rearrangement joins TRBV10-3 to TRBJ2-5, with 10 bases lining up with TRBD1. This CDR3 comprises 14 residues. The junction had 5 bases not matched to a gene; V was cut back by 6 bases and J by 4 bases. Per germline, CDR1 ENHRY and CDR2 SYGVKD. The chain's CDR3 is CAIRGTGDRETQYF. The CDR3 nucleotides read TGTGCCATCAGGGGGACAGGGGACAGAGAGACCCAGTACTTC.

This chain links TRBV6-6 with TRBJ1-1; a weak D match, TRBD1 (5 bases). Trimming took 2 bases from V and 10 from J, leaving 11 bases between them. The CDR3 spans 12 residues. CDR1 and CDR2 from the germline V gene are MNHNY and SVGAGI (reference sequence). The DNA for the CDR3 is TGTGCCAGCAGTTACGGGGCGTCGGGAGCTTTCTTT. Translating it yields CASSYGASGAFF.

This clone was detected ten times or more. The chain joins TRBV4-2 to TRBJ1-5; D is possibly TRBD1 (6 bases). The CDR3 extends over 15 amino acids. CDR1 and CDR2 from the germline V gene are LGHNA and YNFKEQ. V was shortened by 0 bases and J by 3 bases, with 9 bases between the two germline ends. The CDR3 here is CASSQEQGDNQPQHF. The CDR3 nucleotides read TGTGCCAGCAGCCAAGAACAGGGAGACAATCAGCCCCAGCATTTT.

The V gene is TRBV6-1, the J gene TRBJ2-1, with D possibly being TRBD1 (5 bases). Germline assignment: CDR1 MNHNS and CDR2 SASEGT. The V end was cut by 4 bases, the J end by 6 bases, with 19 bases between. This CDR3 has 16 residues. The DNA of the CDR3 is TGTGCCAGCAGTGGGGGTCCTCGGTGGGGCCTCAATGAGCAGTTCTTC. Translated: CASSGGPRWGLNEQFF.

The chain employs TRBV15 and TRBJ2-1; possible D gene TRBD1, 5 bases. Germline V gene sequence: CDR1 LNHNV, CDR2 YYDKDF (reference sequence). Trimming pared 4 bases from V and 8 bases from J, leaving 18 bases between. The CDR3 contains 15 residues. The CDR3 bases are TGTGCCACCAGCAAGGGTGCGACAGCGACCCATGAGCAGTTCTTC. Residues: CATSKGATATHEQFF.

In the case of this clone: The germline gene is not matched at one end of the junction; a read error may be the cause. This chain links TRBV7-3 with TRBJ1-1; D is perhaps TRBD1 (6 bases). Germline V gene sequence: CDR1 SGHTA, CDR2 FQGTGA. This CDR3 comprises 14 residues. CDR3 sequence reads: CASSVTGWNTEAFF. CDR3 DNA sequence: TGTGCCAGCAGCGTAACAGGGTGGAACACTGAAGCTTTCTTT.

The V and J genes are TRBV2 and TRBJ2-2; 11 bases match TRBD2. CDR3 length: 14 amino acids. Germline trimming cut 6 bases from V and 5 bases from J; bases unmatched to any gene: 2. CDR1 and CDR2 (germline): SNHLY, FYNNEI. The CDR3 sequence is CASRGLAVTGELFF. CDR3 bases: TGTGCCAGCAGGGGACTAGCGGTTACCGGGGAGCTGTTTTTT. Combining the CDR3 with reference TRBV2 and TRBJ2-2 gives the whole variable domain EPEVTQTPSHQVTQMGQEVILRCVPISNHLYFYWYRQILGQKVEFLVSFYNNEISEKSEIFDDQFSVERPDGSNFTLKIRSTKLEDSAMYFCASRGLAVTGELFFGEGSRLTVL.

This clone has just a few counts. This chain uses TRBV5-1 with TRBJ2-3, with 10 bases fitting TRBD1. The CDR3 totals 15 residues. Unmatched junction bases numbered 4, after V lost 3 bases and J lost 3 bases. Germline CDR1 SGHRS, CDR2 YFSETQ. The chain's CDR3 is CASSWGQGRTDTQYF. DNA for the CDR3: TGCGCCAGCAGCTGGGGACAGGGGAGGACAGATACGCAGTATTTT.

The chain employs TRBV6-1 and TRBJ1-4; D is ambiguous. CDR3 length: 15 amino acids. Germline lookup yields CDR1 MNHNS and CDR2 SASEGT. Trimming shortened V by 5 bases and J by 4 bases, and 14 bases separated the two germline ends. CDR3 DNA sequence: TGTGCCAGCAGTCCTAAGACAAATATTAATGAAAAACTGTTTTTT. Its protein product is CASSPKTNINEKLFF.

This chain links TRBV29-1 with TRBJ2-3; D may correspond to TRBD1 or TRBD2 (5 bases each). CDR3 size: 13 residues. Trimming removed 4 bases at V and 3 bases at J, with 11 bases between. Germline V CDR1 and CDR2: SQVTM, ANQGSEA. The CDR3 sequence: CSVGGVGTDTQYF. The CDR3 bases are TGCAGCGTTGGAGGGGTTGGGACAGATACGCAGTATTTT.

The chain recombines TRBV6-1 with TRBJ2-1; D not resolved. Trimming cost V 8 bases and J 8 bases, with 19 bases left between them. Germline CDR1 and CDR2: MNHNS and SASEGT. The CDR3 extends over 14 amino acids. CDR3 nucleotides: TGTGCCAGCCCCCGGGCTCCCGGTGTGGATGAGCAGTTCTTC. This codes for CASPRAPGVDEQFF.

J is TRBJ2-3 and V is TRBV4-3, with D uncertain. The CDR3 runs 18 residues. CDR1 is LGHNA and CDR2 is YSLEER in the germline V gene. V lost 4 bases, J lost 6 bases, and 26 bases lay in between. The CDR3 sequence is CASSRDQTPLQGWDTQYF. In DNA form, the CDR3 reads TGCGCCAGCAGCCGTGATCAAACTCCACTACAAGGATGGGATACGCAGTATTTT.

In its sample, this clone was seen once. The genes are TRBV11-2 and TRBJ2-4; 9 bases match TRBD2. The CDR3 is 17 amino acids. Trimming removed 4 bases from V and 7 bases from J; junction bases left unmatched: 14. Germline V CDR1 and CDR2: SGHAT, FQNNGV. This CDR3 reads CASSSNLAGEAGNIQYF. CDR3 DNA sequence: TGTGCCAGCAGCTCGAACTTAGCGGGAGAAGCGGGCAACATTCAGTACTTC.

As regards this clone: In the same sample, other DNA sequences code for this CDR3. The chain joins TRBV5-1 to TRBJ2-7; TRBD1 agrees at 10 bases. Germline V gene sequence: CDR1 SGHRS, CDR2 YFSETQ. The ends lost 4 bases at V and 5 bases at J; junction bases unmatched: 3. There are 13 residues in the CDR3. The CDR3 DNA reads as TGCGCCAGCAGCAGGGACAGGGGCCACGAGCAGTACTTC. It codes for CASSRDRGHEQYF.

V usage is TRBV9 and J usage is TRBJ2-2; D may be TRBD1 or TRBD2 (5 bases each). CDR3 size: 15 residues. V shed 4 bases and J shed 0 bases, with 10 bases lying between them. CDR1 and CDR2 (germline): SGDLS, YYNGEE. The CDR3 bases are TGTGCCAGCAGCCGGGACGCTGCGAACACCGGGGAGCTGTTTTTT. It codes for CASSRDAANTGELFF.

A note on this clone: A much more abundant neighbour one base away suggests this may be a read error. The chain carries TRBV6-1 and TRBJ1-5; the D is unclear. CDR3 length: 14 residues. Germline V gives CDR1 MNHNS, CDR2 SASEGT. V lost 1 base, J lost 3 bases, and 7 bases lay in between. This CDR3 is CASSEGQNNQPQHF. The DNA of the CDR3 is TGTGCCAGCAGTGAAGGCCAGAACAATCAGCCCCAGCATTTT.

This rearrangement joins TRBV4-1 to TRBJ2-2; D may match TRBD1 or TRBD2 (5 bases each). Germline values: CDR1 MGHRA, CDR2 YSYEKL. This CDR3 region has 19 residues. Trimming took off 1 base at V and 6 bases at J, with 24 bases between the two ends. CDR3 in amino acids: CASSQGIGSSWGFSGELFF. The CDR3 DNA is TGCGCCAGCAGCCAAGGTATCGGGTCCAGCTGGGGGTTTTCCGGGGAGCTGTTTTTT.

The chain couples TRBV11-2 to TRBJ2-5; D may be TRBD2 (6 bases). Germline V gives CDR1 SGHAT, CDR2 FQNNGV. V lost 2 bases to trimming and J lost 5 bases, with 18 bases between them. The CDR3 loop spans 16 amino acids. The CDR3 sequence: CASSLRLFTSKETQYF. CDR3 nucleotides: TGTGCCAGCAGCTTACGTCTCTTCACTAGCAAGGAGACCCAGTACTTC.